This entry lists 14 T cell receptor beta chains sequenced from one sample in a study of long-term antiretroviral therapy in people with HIV. An immunoSEQ assay, version v3.0, was performed at survey level. The assay was immunoSEQ multiplex PCR, and TCRdb's table has in-frame clones only and misses some. The sample gives approximately 24,000 clones, roughly 86% of which show up once; approximately 5.7% is in the top ten. Sequencing was performed on unsorted PBMCs, taken 4.4 years after starting antiretroviral therapy. Source of these receptors: a man aged 25-40 years with HIV.

The chain carries TRBV18 and TRBJ2-7, with D maybe TRBD1 (6 bases). The V end was cut by 4 bases, the J end by 3 bases, with 13 bases between. This CDR3 has 14 residues. CDR1 and CDR2 (germline): KGHSH, LQKENI. As DNA, the CDR3 is TGTGCCAGCTCACTTCGACAGGCAAGCTACGAGCAGTACTTC. Translated, it gives CASSLRQASYEQYF.

The gene calls are TRBV19 and TRBJ2-7; 8 nucleotides match TRBD2. CDR3 length: 14 residues. Germline V gene data show CDR1 as LNHDA and CDR2 as SQIVND (reference sequence). V was clipped by 6 bases and J by 5 bases; unmatched bases: 9. The CDR3 region is CASSAGLELNEQYF. In DNA, the CDR3 is TGTGCCAGTAGCGCGGGACTAGAGTTGAACGAGCAGTACTTC.

This chain links TRBV28 with TRBJ2-3; perhaps TRBD2 as D (5 bases). The V end was cut by 3 bases, the J end by 5 bases, with 6 bases between. This CDR3 spans 12 amino acids. Germline V lookup: CDR1 MDHEN, CDR2 SYDVKM. The CDR3 loop is CASSFRGDTQYF. CDR3 nucleotides: TGTGCCAGCAGTTTTCGGGGAGATACGCAGTATTTT.

The CDR3 DNA sequence: TGTGCCAGCAGAGTAGACAGGGGGCTCAACACCGGGGAGCTGTTTTTT. It specifies CASRVDRGLNTGELFF. This chain links TRBV5-6 with TRBJ2-2; 10 bases are a match to TRBD1. The V gene's germline CDR1 is SGHDT and CDR2 YYEEEE. This CDR3 is built from 16 residues. The junction had 6 bases not matched to a gene; V was cut back by 5 bases and J by 2 bases.

The J gene is TRBJ2-7, the V gene TRBV9; D is perhaps TRBD2 (6 bases). V lost 0 bases and J lost 2, with 15 bases in between. This CDR3 has 16 residues. Germline lookup yields CDR1 SGDLS and CDR2 YYNGEE. The CDR3 sequence: CASSVEAGTRPYEQYF. DNA for the CDR3: TGTGCCAGCAGCGTAGAGGCGGGAACCCGTCCCTACGAGCAGTACTTC.

The chain employs TRBV4-3 and TRBJ2-5, with TRBD1 identical over 8 bases. Unmatched junction bases numbered 10, after V lost 4 bases and J lost 0 bases. Germline V lookup: CDR1 LGHNA, CDR2 YSLEER. This CDR3 is built from 17 residues. The CDR3 coding sequence is TGCGCCAGCAGCCCGAGTCCCGGGACAGGATACCAAGAGACCCAGTACTTC. Its translation is CASSPSPGTGYQETQYF.

The J gene is TRBJ1-2, the V gene TRBV11-2, with D unresolved. CDR1 is SGHAT and CDR2 is FQNNGV in the germline V gene. This CDR3 has 15 residues. Trimming left V 1 base short and J 3 bases short, with 12 bases between. This CDR3 is CASSLGAARYYGYTF. The CDR3 coding sequence is TGTGCCAGCAGCTTAGGCGCCGCTCGGTACTATGGCTACACCTTC.

The chain couples TRBV2 to TRBJ2-7; the match to TRBD2 covers 8 bases. This CDR3 has 16 residues. Germline assignment: CDR1 SNHLY and CDR2 FYNNEI. Trimming removed 1 base from V and 0 bases from J; junction bases left unmatched: 5. This CDR3 is CASSEGIAGSSYEQYF. CDR3 DNA sequence: TGTGCCAGCAGTGAAGGGATAGCGGGGAGCTCCTACGAGCAGTACTTC.

The V call is TRBV21-1, the J call TRBJ2-7; whether TRBD1, the table's D call, matches the DNA was not checked. TRBV21-1 constitutes a pseudogene. The CDR3 extends over 15 amino acids. CDR3 sequence: CASSKVSHRANEQYF. The CDR3 DNA reads as TGTGCCAGCAGCAAAGTTAGTCACAGGGCCAACGAGCAGTACTTC.

The CDR3 DNA follows: TGTGCCAGCACCAGACTAGCGGGGGAGGATGAGCAGTTCTTC. It is translated as CASTRLAGEDEQFF. The chain uses TRBV2 and TRBJ2-1; 12 positions agree with TRBD2. Germline CDR1 is SNHLY and CDR2 is FYNNEI. This CDR3 has 14 residues. Trimming took 7 bases from V and 8 from J; bases not matched to a gene: 6.

The chain links TRBV18 to TRBJ2-3; D not certain. CDR3 length: 12 amino acids. CDR1 KGHSH and CDR2 LQKENI come from the germline V gene. Trimming took 2 bases from V and 4 from J, leaving 4 bases between them. The CDR3 DNA is TGTGCCAGCTCACCAGGTGCAGATACGCAGTATTTT. Translation gives CASSPGADTQYF.

The V gene is TRBV11-2, the J gene TRBJ1-2; D remains ambiguous. The V and J ends lost 0 bases and 0 bases respectively, with 5 bases between them. Germline V lookup: CDR1 SGHAT, CDR2 FQNNGV. The CDR3 totals 14 residues. CDR3 loop: CASSLDISNYGYTF. The CDR3, as DNA: TGTGCCAGCAGCTTAGATATCTCTAACTATGGCTACACCTTC.

The sample holds one count of this clone. The V gene is TRBV7-9, the J gene TRBJ2-4; 8 bases are a match to TRBD1. Germline loops: CDR1 SEHNR, CDR2 FQNEAQ (reference sequence). The CDR3 has 17 residues. The V gene end was trimmed by 5 bases and the J gene end by 8 bases; junction bases not matched to a gene: 17. CDR3 nucleotides: TGTGCCAGCAGCAGCCGGGACAGGAGCCCAAAAATAGACATTCAGTACTTC. This encodes CASSSRDRSPKIDIQYF.

The chain is built from TRBV5-4 and TRBJ2-1; 11 bases match TRBD2. Trimming took 0 bases from V and 7 from J; bases not matched to a gene: 9. This CDR3 contains 17 residues. CDR1 is SGHNT, CDR2 YYREEE, per germline (reference sequence). CDR3 sequence reads: CASSLAELAGGFNEQFF. The CDR3 DNA sequence: TGTGCCAGCAGCTTGGCCGAGCTAGCGGGAGGTTTTAATGAGCAGTTCTTC.